This T cell receptor beta chain came from a study of naive and memory T cell subsets. This CDR3 comprises 16 residues. V lost 6 bases and J 10 bases, leaving 27 bases between the germline ends. Germline V gives CDR1 MDHEN, CDR2 SYDVKM. This clonotype was observed at least ten times. Four PCR rounds used nested alpha and beta constant region primers plus the SP2 primer. Blood and skin TCR RNA was reverse transcribed with alpha and beta constant primers. TCRdb recomputed calls from the 5' RACE reads with MiXCR, one row per CDR3 protein. The data contain about 62,000 distinct CDR3 sequences, 8% to 9% of them singletons. TCR cDNA received a 3' ligated oligonucleotide that carried a UMI. Whole blood, roughly 2.5 ml, came from adult healthy volunteers.

This clonotype was obtained from a female donor in good health. The chain carries TRBV28 and TRBJ1-1, with a weak D call TRBD1 (6 bases). Here the CDR3 DNA reads TGTGCCAGCAGAGAGTTTGTCGACGAACAGGGTACCTCAGCTTTCTTT. It specifies CASREFVDEQGTSAFF.